The 8 T cell receptor beta chains below were found in one sample sequenced in a study of PD-L1 blockade in urothelial cancer. Here immunoSEQ multiplex PCR was the method, and the copy in TCRdb shows in-frame clones only, minus some. In the table there are about 45,000 clones, around nine tenths of which are singletons. Time point given: pretreatment peripheral blood. The input for sequencing was PBMCs, taken around atezolizumab (anti-PD-L1) treatment. These receptors all stem from a donor aged 40 or older with urothelial cancer.

V is TRBV19 and J is TRBJ2-1; 7 positions match TRBD2. Germline lookup yields CDR1 LNHDA and CDR2 SQIVND (reference sequence). This CDR3 comprises 15 residues. Trimming cost V 5 bases and J 3 bases; bases outside gene matches: 7. The CDR3 sequence is CASSGLASGYNEQFF. The CDR3 DNA sequence: TGTGCCAGTAGTGGGCTGGCTAGCGGCTACAATGAGCAGTTCTTC.

The CDR3 loop is CASSSRDTGELFF. The CDR3 region has the DNA TGTGCCAGCAGTTCTAGAGATACCGGGGAGCTGTTTTTT. The chain combines TRBV28 with TRBJ2-2; D gene ambiguous. Germline-derived CDR1 and CDR2 are MDHEN and SYDVKM. The CDR3 spans 13 residues. Trimming shortened V by 4 bases and J by 5 bases, and 8 bases separated the two germline ends.

This chain connects TRBV19 to TRBJ2-3; 7 bases line up with TRBD1. Germline V gene sequence: CDR1 LNHDA, CDR2 SQIVND (reference sequence). This CDR3 has 15 residues. V trimming: 9 bases; J trimming: 0 bases; junction bases outside the gene matches: 9. The CDR3 nucleotides are TGTGCCAGCCGGGACAGCGCAACTAGCACAGATACGCAGTATTTT. This translates into CASRDSATSTDTQYF.

The chain has TRBV23-1 and TRBJ2-7; 7 positions match TRBD1. TRBV23-1 qualifies as an ORF whose function is uncertain. V trimming: 7 bases; J trimming: 4 bases; junction bases outside the gene matches: 16. The CDR3 runs to 16 residues. The CDR3 nucleotides are TGCGCCAGCACCAGTCGGGACGACAGGGAGCCTTACGAGCAGTACTTC. This translates into CASTSRDDREPYEQYF.

The chain has TRBV5-1 and TRBJ1-4; perhaps TRBD1 as D (6 bases). CDR3 length equals 14 residues. The V gene lost 0 bases and the J gene lost 8 bases, with 11 bases spanning the gap. Germline CDR1 SGHRS, CDR2 YFSETQ. CDR3 bases: TGCGCCAGCAGCTTGGGGACAGACCCAGAAAAACTGTTTTTT. This translates into CASSLGTDPEKLFF.

V and J are TRBV2 and TRBJ2-1; TRBD2 matches at 10 bases. V lost 3 bases, J lost 8 bases, and 13 bases stayed unmatched. The CDR3 is 17 residues long. Germline V gene sequence: CDR1 SNHLY, CDR2 FYNNEI. The CDR3 coding sequence is TGTGCCAGCAGTGACGCTGGTTTAGCGGGAGGTCGAGATGAGCAGTTCTTC. Translated, it gives CASSDAGLAGGRDEQFF.

The rearrangement joins TRBV25-1 to TRBJ1-2; 7 bases line up with TRBD1. Germline V gene sequence: CDR1 MGHDK, CDR2 SYGVNS. The length of the CDR3 is 12 residues. Trimming removed 3 bases from V and 9 bases from J; junction bases left unmatched: 4. CDR3 sequence: CASSEGTVRYTF. The CDR3 DNA reads TGTGCCAGCAGTGAGGGGACAGTCCGCTACACCTTC.

The chain links TRBV9 to TRBJ1-1; D not certain. The V end was cut by 4 bases, the J end by 1 base, with 8 bases between. This CDR3 spans 13 amino acids. The germline CDR1 and CDR2 sequences are SGDLS and YYNGEE. CDR3 protein: CASSQAPNTEAFF. DNA for the CDR3: TGTGCCAGCAGCCAGGCCCCGAACACTGAAGCTTTCTTT.